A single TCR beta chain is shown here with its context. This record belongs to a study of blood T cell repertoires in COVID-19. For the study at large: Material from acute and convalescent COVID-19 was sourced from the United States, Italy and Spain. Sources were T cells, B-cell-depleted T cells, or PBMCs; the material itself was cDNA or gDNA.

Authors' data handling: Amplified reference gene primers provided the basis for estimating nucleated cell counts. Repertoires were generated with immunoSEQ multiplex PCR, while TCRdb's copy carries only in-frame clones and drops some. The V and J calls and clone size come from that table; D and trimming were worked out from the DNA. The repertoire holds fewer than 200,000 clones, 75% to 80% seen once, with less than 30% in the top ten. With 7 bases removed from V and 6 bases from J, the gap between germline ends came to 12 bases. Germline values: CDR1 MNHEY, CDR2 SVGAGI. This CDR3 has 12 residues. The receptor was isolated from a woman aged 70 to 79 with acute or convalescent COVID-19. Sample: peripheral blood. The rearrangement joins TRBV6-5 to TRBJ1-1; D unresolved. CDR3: CASKSSPAEAFF. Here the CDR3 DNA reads TGTGCCAGCAAGTCGAGTCCGGCTGAAGCTTTCTTT.